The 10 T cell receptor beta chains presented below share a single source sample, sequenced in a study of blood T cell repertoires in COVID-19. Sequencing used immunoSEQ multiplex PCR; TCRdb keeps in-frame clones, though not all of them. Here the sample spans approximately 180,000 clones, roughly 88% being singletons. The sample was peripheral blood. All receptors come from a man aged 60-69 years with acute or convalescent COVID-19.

The CDR3 DNA sequence: TGTGCCAGCAGCCGGACATCGTCCAATGAAAAACTGTTTTTT. This translates into CASSRTSSNEKLFF. This rearrangement joins TRBV2 to TRBJ1-4, with D maybe TRBD1 (5 bases). The germline V gene encodes CDR1 SNHLY and CDR2 FYNNEI. CDR3 size: 14 residues. Trimming removed 6 bases from V and 5 bases from J, with 13 bases in between.

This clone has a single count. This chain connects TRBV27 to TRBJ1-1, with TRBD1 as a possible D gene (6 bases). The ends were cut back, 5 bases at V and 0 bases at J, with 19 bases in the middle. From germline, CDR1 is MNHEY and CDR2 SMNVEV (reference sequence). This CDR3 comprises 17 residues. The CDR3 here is CASSLTGMRKMNTEAFF. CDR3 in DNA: TGTGCCAGCAGTCTCACAGGGATGAGGAAAATGAACACTGAAGCTTTCTTT.

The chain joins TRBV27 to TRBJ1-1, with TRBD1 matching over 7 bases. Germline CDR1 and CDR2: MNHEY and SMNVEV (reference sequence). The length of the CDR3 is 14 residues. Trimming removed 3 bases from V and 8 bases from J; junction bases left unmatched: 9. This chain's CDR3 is CASSFAQGWGEAFF. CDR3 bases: TGTGCCAGCAGTTTCGCACAGGGGTGGGGAGAAGCTTTCTTT.

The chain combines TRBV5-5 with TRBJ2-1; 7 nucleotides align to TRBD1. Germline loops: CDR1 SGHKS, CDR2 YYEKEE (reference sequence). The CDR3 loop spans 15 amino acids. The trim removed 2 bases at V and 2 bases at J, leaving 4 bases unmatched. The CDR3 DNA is TGTGCCAGCAGCTTACGACAGGGTCCCTACAATGAGCAGTTCTTC. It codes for CASSLRQGPYNEQFF.

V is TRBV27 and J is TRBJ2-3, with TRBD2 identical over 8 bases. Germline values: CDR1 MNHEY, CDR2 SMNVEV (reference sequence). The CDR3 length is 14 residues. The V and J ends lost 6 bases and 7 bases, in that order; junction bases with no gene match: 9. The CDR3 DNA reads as TGTGCCAGCAGAAGACTAGCGCTTTTAAATACGCAGTATTTT. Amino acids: CASRRLALLNTQYF.

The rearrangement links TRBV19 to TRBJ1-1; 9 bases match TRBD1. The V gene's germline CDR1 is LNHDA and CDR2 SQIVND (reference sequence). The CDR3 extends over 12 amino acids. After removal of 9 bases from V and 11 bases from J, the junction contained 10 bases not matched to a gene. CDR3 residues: CASWPGQGLAFF. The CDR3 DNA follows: TGTGCCAGCTGGCCGGGACAGGGCCTCGCTTTCTTT.

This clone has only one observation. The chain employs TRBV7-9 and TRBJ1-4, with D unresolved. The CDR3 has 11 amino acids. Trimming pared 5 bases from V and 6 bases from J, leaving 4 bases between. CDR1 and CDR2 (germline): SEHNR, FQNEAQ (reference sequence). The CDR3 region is CASSPYEKLFF. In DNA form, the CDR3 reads TGTGCCAGCAGCCCCTATGAAAAACTGTTTTTT.

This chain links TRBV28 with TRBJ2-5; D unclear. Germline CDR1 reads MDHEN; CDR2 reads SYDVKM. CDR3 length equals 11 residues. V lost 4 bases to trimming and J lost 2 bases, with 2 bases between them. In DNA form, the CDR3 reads TGTGCCAGCAGTTCTCAAGAGACCCAGTACTTC. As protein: CASSSQETQYF.

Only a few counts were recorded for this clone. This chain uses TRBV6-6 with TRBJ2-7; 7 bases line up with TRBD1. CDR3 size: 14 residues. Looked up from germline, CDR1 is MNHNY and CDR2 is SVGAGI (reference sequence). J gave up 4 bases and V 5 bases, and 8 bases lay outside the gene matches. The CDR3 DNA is TGTGCCAGCAGTCCGACAGGGTCAACGTACGAGCAGTACTTC. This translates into CASSPTGSTYEQYF.

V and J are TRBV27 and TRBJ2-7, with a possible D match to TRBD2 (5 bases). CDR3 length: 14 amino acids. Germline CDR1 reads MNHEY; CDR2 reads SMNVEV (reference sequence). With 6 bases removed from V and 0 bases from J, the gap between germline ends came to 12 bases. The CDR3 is CASSRGSSSYEQYF. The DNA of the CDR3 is TGTGCCAGCAGCCGAGGGAGTAGCTCCTACGAGCAGTACTTC.